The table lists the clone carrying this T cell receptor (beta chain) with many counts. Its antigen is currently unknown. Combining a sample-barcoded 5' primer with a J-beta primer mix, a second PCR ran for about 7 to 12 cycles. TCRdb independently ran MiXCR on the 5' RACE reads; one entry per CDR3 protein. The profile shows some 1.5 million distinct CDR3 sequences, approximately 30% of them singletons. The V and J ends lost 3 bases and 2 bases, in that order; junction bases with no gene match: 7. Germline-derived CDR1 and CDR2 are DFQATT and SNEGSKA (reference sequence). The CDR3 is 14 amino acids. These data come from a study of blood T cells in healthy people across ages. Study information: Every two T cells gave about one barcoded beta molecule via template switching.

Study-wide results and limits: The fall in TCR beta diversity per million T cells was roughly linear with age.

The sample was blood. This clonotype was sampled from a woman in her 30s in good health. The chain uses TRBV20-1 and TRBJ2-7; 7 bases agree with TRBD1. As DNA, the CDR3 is TGCAGTGCTAGCTCCGGGACAGCGACCTACGAGCAGTACTTC. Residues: CSASSGTATYEQYF.